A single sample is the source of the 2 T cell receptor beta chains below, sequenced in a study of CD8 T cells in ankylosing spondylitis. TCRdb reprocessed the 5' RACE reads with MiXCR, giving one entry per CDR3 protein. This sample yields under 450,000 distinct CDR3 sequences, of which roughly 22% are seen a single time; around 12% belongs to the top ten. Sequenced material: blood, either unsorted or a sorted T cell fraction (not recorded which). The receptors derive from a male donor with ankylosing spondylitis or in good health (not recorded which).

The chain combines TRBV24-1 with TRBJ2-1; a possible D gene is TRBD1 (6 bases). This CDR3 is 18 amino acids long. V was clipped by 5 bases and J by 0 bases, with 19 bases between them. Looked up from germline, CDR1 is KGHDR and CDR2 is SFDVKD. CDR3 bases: TGTGCCACCAGTGGTCCCTTGGGGGCCTTTAGCTCCTACAATGAGCAGTTCTTC. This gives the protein CATSGPLGAFSSYNEQFF.

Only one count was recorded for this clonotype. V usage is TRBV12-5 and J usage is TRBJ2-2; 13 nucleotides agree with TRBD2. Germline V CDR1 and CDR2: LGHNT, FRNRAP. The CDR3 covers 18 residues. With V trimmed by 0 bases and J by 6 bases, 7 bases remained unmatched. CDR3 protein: CASGLVILAGGLPGELFF. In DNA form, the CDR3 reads TGTGCTAGTGGTTTGGTCATACTAGCGGGGGGGCTGCCCGGGGAGCTGTTTTTT. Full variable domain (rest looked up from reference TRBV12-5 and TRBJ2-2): DARVTQTPRHKVTEMGQEVTMRCQPILGHNTVFWYRQTMMQGLELLAYFRNRAPLDDSGMPKDRFSAEMPDATLATLKIQPSEPRDSAVYFCASGLVILAGGLPGELFFGEGSRLTVL.